Reported below is one TCR beta chain. This sample was taken from a study of blood T cell repertoires in COVID-19. V dropped 2 bases and J dropped 7 bases, with 9 bases sitting between them. CDR1 MGHDK and CDR2 SYGVNS come from the germline V gene. The CDR3 sequence is 14 residues long. Repertoires were generated with immunoSEQ multiplex PCR, while TCRdb's copy carries only in-frame clones and drops some. There are about 98,000 clones in the sample; approximately 79% occur only once, and about a tenth lies in the top ten. The sequenced sample was peripheral blood. This clonotype originated in a man aged 70-80 years with active or convalescent COVID-19. This chain connects TRBV25-1 to TRBJ1-6, with D perhaps matching TRBD1 (5 bases). CDR3: CASSEAGRNSPLHF. CDR3 DNA sequence: TGTGCCAGCAGTGAAGCAGGGAGGAATTCACCCCTCCACTTT.